A selection of T cell receptor beta chains follows, all from one sample in a study of OX40 agonist ivuxolimab in advanced cancers. The assay was immunoSEQ multiplex PCR, and TCRdb's table has in-frame clones only and misses some. The sample records some 21,000 clones, about 75% being singletons. Here the sequenced sample was CD4+ or CD8+ T cells sorted from blood, taken in a trial of the OX40 agonist ivuxolimab. These receptors were taken from an adult with an advanced solid tumor such as melanoma, head and neck, liver or kidney cancer. CDR3s include the opening cysteine and the closing phenylalanine or tryptophan. The D gene is left open where the match is weak. Some rows mark clone size as missing; the rest say once, few, many or name a class of expanded clone.

V gene: TRBV9; clone size: .; J gene: TRBJ2-3; D gene: .; CDR3 protein: CASSRPDGATQYF; CDR3 DNA: TGTGCCAGCAGCCGCCCCGATGGGGCTACGCAGTATTTT
V gene: TRBV5-6; clone size: once; J gene: TRBJ2-7; D gene: TRBD2; CDR3 protein: CASSKSGGASGSYEQYF; CDR3 DNA: TGTGCCAGCAGCAAAAGCGGGGGGGCCTCCGGCTCCTACGAGCAGTACTTC
V gene: TRBV27; clone size: .; J gene: TRBJ2-1; D gene: .; CDR3 protein: CASSLSVNNEQFF; CDR3 DNA: TGTGCCAGCAGTTTATCGGTAAACAATGAGCAGTTCTTC
V gene: TRBV4-1; clone size: .; J gene: TRBJ2-5; D gene: TRBD2; CDR3 protein: CASSPTASGSRETQYF; CDR3 DNA: TGCGCCAGCAGCCCGACCGCTAGCGGGAGTCGAGAGACCCAGTACTTC
V gene: TRBV4-1; clone size: .; J gene: TRBJ2-1; D gene: TRBD2; CDR3 protein: CASSPFAGGNEQFF; CDR3 DNA: TGCGCCAGCAGCCCCTTCGCGGGAGGAAATGAGCAGTTCTTC
V gene: TRBV2; clone size: .; J gene: TRBJ1-4; D gene: .; CDR3 protein: CASTPTPATNEKLFF; CDR3 DNA: TGTGCCAGCACCCCGACACCTGCAACTAATGAAAAACTGTTTTTT
V gene: TRBV19; clone size: .; J gene: TRBJ2-7; D gene: TRBD1; CDR3 protein: CASSIGQGEYEQYF; CDR3 DNA: TGTGCCAGTAGTATCGGACAGGGGGAGTACGAGCAGTACTTC
V gene: TRBV9; clone size: .; J gene: TRBJ2-5; D gene: TRBD2; CDR3 protein: CASSVGLAGLQETQYF; CDR3 DNA: TGTGCCAGCAGCGTAGGGTTAGCGGGGTTGCAAGAGACCCAGTACTTC
V gene: TRBV7-2; clone size: few; J gene: TRBJ2-7; D gene: .; CDR3 protein: CASSPLALSSYEQYF; CDR3 DNA: TGTGCCAGCAGCCCCCTAGCGTTGAGCTCCTACGAGCAGTACTTC
V gene: TRBV6-1; clone size: few; J gene: TRBJ1-2; D gene: .; CDR3 protein: CASSESSHGYTF; CDR3 DNA: TGTGCCAGCAGTGAATCCTCTCATGGCTACACCTTC
V gene: TRBV27; clone size: few; J gene: TRBJ1-2; D gene: TRBD1; CDR3 protein: CASSLQGGYGYTF; CDR3 DNA: TGTGCCAGCAGTTTACAGGGGGGCTATGGCTACACCTTC
V gene: TRBV7-2; clone size: .; J gene: TRBJ2-7; D gene: .; CDR3 protein: CASSSYGGPLYEQYF; CDR3 DNA: TGTGCCAGCAGCTCATACGGGGGGCCTCTCTACGAGCAGTACTTC
V gene: TRBV28; clone size: .; J gene: TRBJ2-1; D gene: .; CDR3 protein: CASRPRGGEGDEQFF; CDR3 DNA: TGTGCCAGCAGACCCCGAGGGGGGGAAGGGGATGAGCAGTTCTTC
V gene: TRBV7-9; clone size: .; J gene: TRBJ2-1; D gene: TRBD2; CDR3 protein: CASSLPASGGNEQFF; CDR3 DNA: TGTGCCAGCAGCTTACCGGCTAGCGGGGGCAATGAGCAGTTCTTC
V gene: TRBV6-5; clone size: once; J gene: TRBJ1-5; D gene: .; CDR3 protein: CASTNEGEDQPQHF; CDR3 DNA: TGTGCCAGCACCAACGAAGGGGAGGATCAGCCCCAGCATTTT
V gene: TRBV5-4; clone size: .; J gene: TRBJ2-5; D gene: TRBD1; CDR3 protein: CASSNIPGQGEETQYF; CDR3 DNA: TGTGCCAGCAGTAACATCCCGGGACAGGGGGAAGAGACCCAGTACTTC
V gene: TRBV5-4; clone size: .; J gene: TRBJ2-3; D gene: TRBD2; CDR3 protein: CASSWGGLAGDTDTQYF; CDR3 DNA: TGTGCCAGCAGCTGGGGTGGACTAGCGGGGGACACAGATACGCAGTATTTT
V gene: TRBV5-6; clone size: .; J gene: TRBJ1-2; D gene: TRBD1; CDR3 protein: CASSFTGQINGYTF; CDR3 DNA: TGTGCCAGCAGCTTTACGGGACAGATTAATGGCTACACCTTC
V gene: TRBV6-5; clone size: .; J gene: TRBJ2-5; D gene: .; CDR3 protein: CASSAPGRGQETQYF; CDR3 DNA: TGTGCCAGCAGTGCACCGGGCCGGGGTCAAGAGACCCAGTACTTC
V gene: TRBV4-3; clone size: few; J gene: TRBJ2-1; D gene: .; CDR3 protein: CASSQGASRSEQFF; CDR3 DNA: TGCGCCAGCAGCCAAGGGGCTAGTCGGAGTGAGCAGTTCTTC
V gene: TRBV4-3; clone size: .; J gene: TRBJ2-2; D gene: .; CDR3 protein: CASSLRRDTGELFF; CDR3 DNA: TGCGCCAGCAGCCTCCGCCGGGATACCGGGGAGCTGTTTTTT
V gene: TRBV7-9; clone size: .; J gene: TRBJ2-7; D gene: .; CDR3 protein: CASSQADYYEQYF; CDR3 DNA: TGTGCCAGCAGCCAAGCGGACTACTACGAGCAGTACTTC
V gene: TRBV4-3; clone size: few; J gene: TRBJ2-6; D gene: .; CDR3 protein: CASSQHQGSGANVLTF; CDR3 DNA: TGCGCCAGCAGCCAACACCAGGGTTCCGGGGCCAACGTCCTGACTTTC
V gene: TRBV4-1; clone size: .; J gene: TRBJ2-7; D gene: TRBD1; CDR3 protein: CASSQVGTAFGQYF; CDR3 DNA: TGCGCCAGCAGCCAAGTCGGGACAGCTTTCGGGCAGTACTTC
V gene: TRBV29-1; clone size: .; J gene: TRBJ2-1; D gene: TRBD2; CDR3 protein: CSVVGSGRAGEQFF; CDR3 DNA: TGCAGCGTGGTGGGTAGCGGGAGGGCCGGTGAGCAGTTCTTC
V gene: TRBV14; clone size: .; J gene: TRBJ1-4; D gene: .; CDR3 protein: CASSRGSGQGNEKLFF; CDR3 DNA: TGTGCCAGCAGCCGAGGATCGGGGCAGGGTAATGAAAAACTGTTTTTT
V gene: TRBV11-2; clone size: .; J gene: TRBJ2-3; D gene: TRBD2; CDR3 protein: CASSLAGGIDTQYF; CDR3 DNA: TGTGCCAGCAGCTTAGCGGGAGGGATAGATACGCAGTATTTT
V gene: TRBV4-1; clone size: .; J gene: TRBJ1-5; D gene: .; CDR3 protein: CASSQENRANQPQHF; CDR3 DNA: TGCGCCAGCAGCCAAGAAAACAGGGCAAATCAGCCCCAGCATTTT
V gene: TRBV29-1; clone size: once; J gene: TRBJ2-1; D gene: .; CDR3 protein: CSVTPHAGGSYNEQFF; CDR3 DNA: TGCAGCGTTACCCCACACGCCGGGGGATCCTACAATGAGCAGTTCTTC
V gene: TRBV19; clone size: .; J gene: TRBJ2-2; D gene: TRBD2; CDR3 protein: CASRLAGADTGELFF; CDR3 DNA: TGTGCCAGTAGACTAGCGGGAGCGGACACCGGGGAGCTGTTTTTT
V gene: TRBV5-1; clone size: .; J gene: TRBJ2-7; D gene: .; CDR3 protein: CASSLAGSSYEQYF; CDR3 DNA: TGCGCCAGCAGCTTGGCCGGCAGCTCCTACGAGCAGTACTTC
V gene: TRBV4-1; clone size: .; J gene: TRBJ1-1; D gene: .; CDR3 protein: CASSSTLNTEAFF; CDR3 DNA: TGCGCCAGCAGCTCTACTCTGAACACTGAAGCTTTCTTT
V gene: TRBV7-2; clone size: once; J gene: TRBJ2-7; D gene: TRBD2; CDR3 protein: CASSLDTSGSPYEQYF; CDR3 DNA: TGTGCCAGCAGCTTAGACACTAGCGGGAGTCCTTACGAGCAGTACTTC
V gene: TRBV6-5; clone size: .; J gene: TRBJ2-1; D gene: .; CDR3 protein: CASSQTSSSYNEQFF; CDR3 DNA: TGTGCCAGCAGTCAGACCAGTAGCTCCTACAATGAGCAGTTCTTC
V gene: TRBV21-1; clone size: .; J gene: TRBJ2-7; D gene: .; CDR3 protein: CASSKEPGGSYEQYF; CDR3 DNA: TGTGCCAGCAGCAAAGAGCCGGGAGGGTCCTACGAGCAGTACTTC
V gene: TRBV11-2; clone size: .; J gene: TRBJ2-1; D gene: .; CDR3 protein: CASSSTGFEQFF; CDR3 DNA: TGTGCCAGCAGCTCTACAGGATTTGAGCAGTTCTTC
V gene: TRBV7-3; clone size: .; J gene: TRBJ2-1; D gene: TRBD2; CDR3 protein: CASSPSSGGSYNEQFF; CDR3 DNA: TGTGCCAGCAGCCCCTCCAGCGGGGGTTCCTACAATGAGCAGTTCTTC
V gene: TRBV4-3; clone size: .; J gene: TRBJ1-1; D gene: .; CDR3 protein: CASSQVSENTEAFF; CDR3 DNA: TGCGCCAGCAGCCAAGTCAGTGAGAACACTGAAGCTTTCTTT
V gene: TRBV28; clone size: .; J gene: TRBJ1-4; D gene: .; CDR3 protein: CASSLKYQDNEKLFF; CDR3 DNA: TGTGCCAGCAGTTTAAAGTACCAGGATAATGAAAAACTGTTTTTT
V gene: TRBV5-5; clone size: once; J gene: TRBJ2-7; D gene: TRBD1; CDR3 protein: CASSLVWTGVEQYF; CDR3 DNA: TGTGCCAGCAGCTTGGTTTGGACAGGGGTCGAGCAGTACTTC
V gene: TRBV28; clone size: .; J gene: TRBJ2-5; D gene: TRBD1; CDR3 protein: CASTLDRGQQETQYF; CDR3 DNA: TGTGCCAGCACCCTGGACAGGGGTCAACAAGAGACCCAGTACTTC